Each of the 3 T cell receptor beta chains below was sequenced from the same sample in a study of blood T cell repertoires in COVID-19 (TCRdb year 2020). Receptors were amplified or captured by the immunoSEQ multiplex PCR assay. Sourced from immuneACCESS, this table was stored by TCRdb with only in-frame sequences that have V and J called. A share of the clones is absent; for the studies checked, an unresolved V gene accounts for under half, and the remainder has no known explanation. For this sample the table gives about 190,000 clones, of which roughly 78% were detected only once. Of the sample, 2.5% to 3.5% falls within the top ten clones. The sample comprised peripheral blood. These receptors originate from a woman of 80 years or more with active or convalescent COVID-19.

V and J are TRBV28 and TRBJ1-5; 7 bases are a match to TRBD1. CDR3 size: 16 residues. The germline V gene encodes CDR1 MDHEN and CDR2 SYDVKM. With 6 bases clipped from V and 3 bases from J, the junction kept 11 bases outside the gene matches. CDR3 sequence (DNA): TGTGCCAGCAGCACCGCGGGACAGTTTTTCAATCAGCCCCAGCATTTT. Translation: CASSTAGQFFNQPQHF.

CDR3: CAGTFREKGDYGYTF. The CDR3 region has the DNA TGTGCCGGGACTTTCCGGGAGAAAGGCGACTATGGCTACACCTTC. This chain joins TRBV7-9 and TRBJ1-2; possible D gene TRBD1, 5 bases. There are 15 residues in the CDR3. Germline lookup yields CDR1 SEHNR and CDR2 FQNEAQ (reference sequence). V was shortened by 11 bases and J by 3 bases, with 22 bases between the two germline ends.

The chain carries TRBV20-1 and TRBJ2-7; D perhaps matches TRBD2 (6 bases). Trimming removed 3 bases from V and 2 bases from J, with 11 bases in between. Germline V gene sequence: CDR1 DFQATT, CDR2 SNEGSKA (reference sequence). The CDR3 extends over 13 amino acids. The CDR3, as DNA: TGCAGTGCTAGTGTCGGGGGTACCTACGAGCAGTACTTC. Its translation is CSASVGGTYEQYF.